One and the same sample provided the 21 T cell receptor beta chains below, sequenced in a study of cytomegalovirus exposure and HLA in healthy donors. Some clones are missing from TCRdb's copy, which holds only in-frame ones; the method was immunoSEQ multiplex PCR. Among some 150,000 clones listed, about 91% were seen once. Source material: PBMCs. These receptors were obtained from a woman younger than 30 in good health and CMV-seropositive.

This chain connects TRBV5-4 to TRBJ2-6, with D possibly matching TRBD2 (5 bases). The CDR3 loop spans 15 amino acids. Per germline, CDR1 SGHNT and CDR2 YYREEE (reference sequence). Trimming took off 1 base at V and 2 bases at J, with 7 bases between the two ends. This CDR3 is CASSLFGAGANVLTF. The CDR3 DNA sequence: TGTGCCAGCAGCTTGTTCGGGGCTGGGGCCAACGTCCTGACTTTC.

This chain links TRBV2 with TRBJ1-4; 7 nucleotides agree with TRBD1. The V gene's germline CDR1 is SNHLY and CDR2 FYNNEI. Losses at the gene ends were 7 bases for V and 0 bases for J; bases not matched to a gene: 5. The CDR3 spans 15 residues. CDR3 in DNA: TGTGCCAGCACGGGACAGACTGCAACTAATGAAAAACTGTTTTTT. This codes for CASTGQTATNEKLFF.

This rearrangement joins TRBV28 to TRBJ1-1, with 10 positions matching TRBD1. CDR3 size: 13 residues. CDR1 is MDHEN and CDR2 is SYDVKM in the germline V gene. The ends lost 7 bases at V and 5 bases at J; junction bases unmatched: 4. This chain's CDR3 is CASMTGGATEAFF. CDR3 bases: TGTGCCAGCATGACAGGGGGCGCGACTGAAGCTTTCTTT. Full variable domain (outside the CDR3, taken from reference TRBV28 and TRBJ1-1): DVKVTQSSRYLVKRTGEKVFLECVQDMDHENMFWYRQDPGLGLRLIYFSYDVKMKEKGDIPEGYSVSREKKERFSLILESASTNQTSMYLCASMTGGATEAFFGQGTRLTVV.

The V gene is TRBV12-5, the J gene TRBJ2-5, with D possibly matching TRBD1 (6 bases). Germline V gives CDR1 LGHNT, CDR2 FRNRAP. V was clipped by 4 bases and J by 1 base, with 10 bases between them. This CDR3 contains 14 residues. The CDR3 DNA sequence: TGTGCTAGTGGTTCCGGACAGATCCAAGAGACCCAGTACTTC. Protein sequence: CASGSGQIQETQYF.

This rearrangement joins TRBV28 to TRBJ2-1; 7 bases fit TRBD1. The CDR3 contains 12 residues. The junction had 10 bases not matched to a gene; V was cut back by 5 bases and J by 15 bases. Germline-derived CDR1 and CDR2 are MDHEN and SYDVKM. The CDR3 loop is CASSPRTGPPFF. CDR3 coding DNA: TGTGCCAGCAGTCCCCGGACAGGCCCCCCGTTCTTC.

The chain carries TRBV7-9 and TRBJ2-7, with D possibly matching TRBD1 (6 bases). This CDR3 is built from 18 residues. Trimming took off 2 bases at V and 0 bases at J, with 20 bases between the two ends. Per the germline V gene, CDR1 is SEHNR and CDR2 is FQNEAQ (reference sequence). CDR3 loop: CASSLMGHGSVSSYEQYF. In DNA, the CDR3 is TGTGCCAGCAGCTTAATGGGACACGGGTCTGTTAGCTCCTACGAGCAGTACTTC.

The chain recombines TRBV27 with TRBJ1-5; D may be TRBD1 (6 bases). The CDR3 runs 16 residues. Trimming took off 6 bases at V and 6 bases at J, with 21 bases between the two ends. Germline CDR1 and CDR2: MNHEY and SMNVEV (reference sequence). The CDR3 nucleotides read TGTGCCAGCAGCCTACAGGGCCCCCCAACCTCTCAGCCCCAGCATTTT. Amino acids: CASSLQGPPTSQPQHF.

This chain joins TRBV21-1 and TRBJ2-2; the table's D gene call, TRBD2, was not cross checked with the DNA. TRBV21-1 is termed a pseudogene. This CDR3 spans 20 amino acids. This chain's CDR3 is CASSKCWDYAQGIGTGELFF. The CDR3 coding sequence is TGTGCCAGCAGCAAATGCTGGGACTACGCGCAGGGGATAGGCACCGGGGAGCTGTTTTTT.

The V call is TRBV18, the J call TRBJ1-1; D not certain. V was pared by 4 bases and J by 10 bases, with 10 bases between. The CDR3 covers 11 residues. The V gene's germline CDR1 is KGHSH and CDR2 LQKENI. The CDR3 region is CASSRDPGAFF. CDR3 sequence (DNA): TGTGCCAGCTCACGAGACCCGGGAGCTTTCTTT.

J is TRBJ1-5 and V is TRBV5-8, with D perhaps matching TRBD1 (6 bases). Germline V gives CDR1 SGHTS, CDR2 YDEGEE. V was pared by 4 bases and J by 6 bases, with 14 bases between. This CDR3 is 14 amino acids long. DNA of the CDR3: TGTGCCAGCAGCGCCCTGCAGGGGACTCAGCCCCAGCATTTT. It encodes CASSALQGTQPQHF.

The V gene is TRBV11-2, the J gene TRBJ2-5, with 10 nucleotides matching TRBD2. The V segment lost 5 bases and the J segment 1 base; nucleotides outside the gene matches: 7. This CDR3 has 16 residues. Germline lookup yields CDR1 SGHAT and CDR2 FQNNGV. The CDR3: CASSPERGGLQETQYF. The CDR3, as DNA: TGTGCCAGCAGCCCGGAGCGGGGGGGCCTCCAAGAGACCCAGTACTTC. The variable domain in full, with the rest retrieved from reference TRBV11-2 and TRBJ2-5, is EAGVAQSPRYKIIEKRQSVAFWCNPISGHATLYWYQQILGQGPKLLIQFQNNGVVDDSQLPKDRFSAERLKGVDSTLKIQPAKLEDSAVYLCASSPERGGLQETQYFGPGTRLLVL.

The genes are TRBV5-6 and TRBJ1-1; D ambiguous. This CDR3 is 17 amino acids long. Trimming took off 3 bases at V and 5 bases at J, with 23 bases between the two ends. Looked up from germline, CDR1 is SGHDT and CDR2 is YYEEEE. Here the CDR3 DNA reads TGTGCCAGCAGCTCCTTCCGGAATTCGGTGTCGAGGACTGAAGCTTTCTTT. It codes for CASSSFRNSVSRTEAFF.

The gene calls are TRBV30 and TRBJ2-5; TRBD2 might be the D (5 bases). The germline V gene encodes CDR1 GTSNPN and CDR2 SVGIG (reference sequence). The CDR3 totals 13 residues. Trimming left V 0 bases short and J 4 bases short, with 9 bases between. This CDR3 reads CAWSVLVGETQYF. The CDR3 nucleotides read TGTGCCTGGAGTGTACTAGTTGGAGAGACCCAGTACTTC. Supplemented by reference TRBV30 and TRBJ2-5, the full variable domain reads SQTIHQWPATLVQPVGSPLSLECTVEGTSNPNLYWYRQAAGRGLQLLFYSVGIGQISSEVPQNLSASRPQDRQFILSSKKLLLSDSGFYLCAWSVLVGETQYFGPGTRLLVL.

The table lists this clone with a count of one. CDR3 region: CASKVVSGVYNEQFF. The DNA of the CDR3 is TGTGCCAGCAAGGTAGTTAGCGGGGTCTACAATGAGCAGTTCTTC. This chain joins TRBV27 and TRBJ2-1, with TRBD2 identical over 8 bases. Germline CDR1 reads MNHEY; CDR2 reads SMNVEV (reference sequence). V was pared by 7 bases and J by 3 bases, with 8 bases of the junction left unmatched. The CDR3 is 15 amino acids.

V gene TRBV6-4 combines with J gene TRBJ2-3, with a possible D match to TRBD2 (6 bases). Between the trimmed V and J ends, which lost 2 bases and 0 bases, there was a span of 27 bases. CDR1 and CDR2 (germline): MRHNA, SNTAGT. This CDR3 contains 21 residues. The CDR3 loop reads CASSDGPAGLNNTASTDTQYF. The CDR3 DNA sequence: TGTGCCAGCAGTGACGGGCCGGCGGGACTGAACAATACAGCTAGCACAGATACGCAGTATTTT.

V gene TRBV28 combines with J gene TRBJ1-6, with D possibly matching TRBD1 (6 bases). Germline V lookup: CDR1 MDHEN, CDR2 SYDVKM. Trimming left V 1 base short and J 7 bases short, with 11 bases between. The CDR3 spans 15 residues. Here the CDR3 DNA reads TGTGCCAGCAGTTTATCGCAGGGGTGGAATTCACCCCTCCACTTT. It specifies CASSLSQGWNSPLHF.

The gene calls are TRBV27 and TRBJ1-1; no clear D gene. This CDR3 spans 15 amino acids. Germline CDR1 MNHEY, CDR2 SMNVEV (reference sequence). The V gene lost 10 bases and the J gene lost 0 bases, with 18 bases spanning the gap. Written as DNA, the CDR3 is TGTGCCACCCGACCGGGATACGGGGTGAACACTGAAGCTTTCTTT. It encodes CATRPGYGVNTEAFF.

The chain has TRBV25-1 and TRBJ2-7, with a weak D call TRBD2 (6 bases). CDR3 size: 16 residues. The ends were cut back, 4 bases at V and 5 bases at J, with 21 bases in the middle. From germline, CDR1 is MGHDK and CDR2 SYGVNS. The CDR3 loop reads CASSGVSGRRVDEQYF. The CDR3 nucleotides read TGTGCCAGCAGTGGAGTTTCTGGGAGGCGCGTCGACGAGCAGTACTTC.

CDR3 residues: CASSLSQAIHLEASYEQYF. The CDR3 bases are TGTGCCAGCAGCTTAAGTCAAGCTATTCACTTAGAGGCGTCCTACGAGCAGTACTTC. J is TRBJ2-7 and V is TRBV11-2, with unresolved D. This CDR3 is 19 amino acids long. Germline loops: CDR1 SGHAT, CDR2 FQNNGV. The V end lost 2 bases, the J end lost 1 base, and 24 bases lay between the germline ends.

This chain links TRBV9 with TRBJ2-2; 16 bases agree with TRBD2. Germline V gene lookup returns CDR1 SGDLS and CDR2 YYNGEE. The CDR3 sequence is 18 residues long. Unmatched junction bases numbered 10, after V lost 4 bases and J lost 7 bases. The CDR3 bases are TGTGCCAGCAGCCGATCCGGGACTAGCGGGGGGGGCGGCGGGGAGCTGTTTTTT. It encodes CASSRSGTSGGGGGELFF.

The chain employs TRBV6-5 and TRBJ2-5; D is unresolved. The V gene lost 0 bases and the J gene lost 5 bases, with 10 bases spanning the gap. The CDR3 sequence is 14 residues long. Looked up from germline, CDR1 is MNHEY and CDR2 is SVGAGI. The CDR3 region is CASSYSFAGETQYF. The DNA of the CDR3 is TGTGCCAGCAGTTACTCGTTCGCCGGGGAGACCCAGTACTTC.